Listed below are T cell receptor beta chains from one sample, sequenced in a study of T cells in tuberculosis. The table came from immunoSEQ multiplex PCR; TCRdb's copy has only in-frame clones and leaves some out. This sample carries 23,000 or so clones, roughly 96% of them seen once, and the ten largest clones take more than 7.5%. The sample consisted of PBMCs. The receptors were sampled from a donor aged 10 to 29 with latent tuberculosis or without tuberculosis infection. CDR3s include the opening cysteine and the closing phenylalanine or tryptophan. A D gene is named only where the DNA matches it firmly. Expanded clones are given a class, and other clones once, few, many or no size at all.

d_call	clone_size	j_call	v_call	cdr3_nt	cdr3_aa
-	-	TRBJ1-1	TRBV27	TGTGCCAGCAGTCCGACGGGTGTGGTGGGCACTGAAGCTTTCTTT	CASSPTGVVGTEAFF
TRBD1	-	TRBJ1-6	TRBV28	TGTGCCAGCAGCGGACAGGGTGACTATAATTCACCCCTCCACTTT	CASSGQGDYNSPLHF
-	-	TRBJ1-5	TRBV19	TGTGCCAGTAGTATAGGAGGAAACGGTCAGCCCCAGCATTTT	CASSIGGNGQPQHF
-	few	TRBJ1-1	TRBV18	TGTGCCAGCTCACCATCTACCGGGGAAATAGGAACGCCTGAAGCTTTCTTT	CASSPSTGEIGTPEAFF
-	-	TRBJ2-7	TRBV19	TGTGCCAGTAGTATACCAGCGATCCCATACGAGCAGTACTTC	CASSIPAIPYEQYF
TRBD1	-	TRBJ2-7	TRBV19	TGTGCCAGTAGTACCCAGGGGGTCGAGCAGTACTTC	CASSTQGVEQYF
-	-	TRBJ1-1	TRBV19	TGTGCCAGTAGTAGCACAGGGCAGAGGACTGAAGCTTTCTTT	CASSSTGQRTEAFF
TRBD2	-	TRBJ2-5	TRBV4-1	TGCGCCAGCAGCCAAGGAGAGGGGAGCGGGGTACCCGGGGAGACCCAGTACTTC	CASSQGEGSGVPGETQYF
-	-	TRBJ1-2	TRBV9	TGTGCCAGCAGCGTCGACAGCGGGGTTGCCTATGGCTACACCTTC	CASSVDSGVAYGYTF
TRBD1	once	TRBJ2-5	TRBV25-1	TGTGCCAGCAGTGTCCCGGGACAGAAAGAGACCCAGTACTTC	CASSVPGQKETQYF
-	-	TRBJ1-4	TRBV6-5	TGTGCCAGCAGTTACAAAGGGAGGCCAACTAATGAAAAACTGTTTTTT	CASSYKGRPTNEKLFF
TRBD1	-	TRBJ1-6	TRBV5-1	TGCGCCAGCAGCGATGGACAGGGGAATTCACCCCTCCACTTT	CASSDGQGNSPLHF
TRBD2	-	TRBJ2-3	TRBV7-2	TGTGCCAGCAGCGCCCCATCAGCCGGGCTAGCGGTCACAGATACGCAGTATTTT	CASSAPSAGLAVTDTQYF
TRBD1	-	TRBJ2-7	TRBV5-1	TGCGCCAGCAGCTTGGATTATACCGGGACAGGGACCTACGAGCAGTACTTC	CASSLDYTGTGTYEQYF
TRBD1	-	TRBJ2-6	TRBV6-6	TGTGCCAGCAGTCCCGTGGCGGGACAGGGGACATCCGTCCTGACTTTC	CASSPVAGQGTSVLTF
-	-	TRBJ1-2	TRBV5-4	TGTGCCAGCAGCTTGGGAAACGGAGAACTTAACTATGGCTACACCTTC	CASSLGNGELNYGYTF
TRBD1	-	TRBJ1-2	TRBV29-1	TGCAGCGGGCTGCGGACAGGGGACGGCGGCTACACCTTC	CSGLRTGDGGYTF
TRBD1	few	TRBJ1-2	TRBV4-1	TGCGCCAGCAGCCGACAGGGGACCTGGGAGGGCTATGGCTACACCTTC	CASSRQGTWEGYGYTF
-	-	TRBJ1-3	TRBV5-1	TGCGCCAGCAGCTTGCTATTGGGAAACACCATATATTTT	CASSLLLGNTIYF
-	-	TRBJ1-3	TRBV10-3	TGTGCCATCAGTGAGTCTAGCAGAGAAAACACCATATATTTT	CAISESSRENTIYF
TRBD1	-	TRBJ1-4	TRBV6-5	TGTGCCAGCAGCCGGGGACAGGGGGCTCTCGTTCTGTTTTTT	CASSRGQGALVLFF
-	-	TRBJ1-2	TRBV5-1	TGCGCCAGCAGCGCGACACTTGCCCATGGCTACACCTTC	CASSATLAHGYTF
-	few	TRBJ1-1	TRBV11-3	TGTGCCAGCAGCCGCAGGGGAAAGAACACTGAAGCTTTCTTT	CASSRRGKNTEAFF
TRBD1	-	TRBJ2-5	TRBV10-3	TGTGCCACAGGACAGGGCCAAGAGACCCAGTACTTC	CATGQGQETQYF
-	-	TRBJ2-1	TRBV15	TGTGCCACCAGCAGAGCCACTAGGGCACGGACCTACAATGAGCAGTTCTTC	CATSRATRARTYNEQFF
TRBD2	-	TRBJ2-3	TRBV27	TGTGCCAGCAGTCCCCTCCGGGGGGGGCACGGCACAGATACGCAGTATTTT	CASSPLRGGHGTDTQYF
-	-	TRBJ2-5	TRBV6-1	TGTGCCAGCGACCCCGCGGCCCAGTACTTC	CASDPAAQYF
-	-	TRBJ2-2	TRBV7-7	TGTGCCAGCAGCCCCAGCGCGGGGGCGCTGAACACCGGGGAGCTGTTTTTT	CASSPSAGALNTGELFF
-	-	TRBJ2-5	TRBV7-3	TGTGCCAGCAGCTTAACGTCTAGCAACGGAGAGACCCAGTACTTC	CASSLTSSNGETQYF
TRBD2	-	TRBJ2-7	TRBV5-1	TGCGCCAGCAGCCCCGGGACTAGCGGGGGCGGGGAGCAGTACTTC	CASSPGTSGGGEQYF
-	-	TRBJ2-1	TRBV7-3	TGTGCCAGCAGCTTGGACCGGGACTTAGGGGAACGGTTCTTC	CASSLDRDLGERFF
-	-	TRBJ2-3	TRBV7-2	TGTGCCAGCAGCTTAGCGGGGGGAACGACAGATACGCAGTATTTT	CASSLAGGTTDTQYF
-	-	TRBJ2-5	TRBV7-8	TGTGCCAGCAGCTTAAATGCCGGGACTAGGGGGCAGACCCAGTACTTC	CASSLNAGTRGQTQYF
-	-	TRBJ2-2	TRBV7-2	TGTGCCAGCAGCCCCGTTTTAGCCGGGGAGCTGTTTTTT	CASSPVLAGELFF
TRBD2	-	TRBJ2-1	TRBV30	TGTGCCTGGGGGTCTAGCGGGGGAATGAATGAGCAGTTCTTC	CAWGSSGGMNEQFF
-	-	TRBJ1-2	TRBV5-1	TGCGCCAGCAGCTTGGCATATCAGGTTGATGGCTACACCTTC	CASSLAYQVDGYTF
TRBD2	-	TRBJ2-5	TRBV2	TGTGCCAGCAGCGGGACTAGCGGGGGGGCCAGTGTAGAGACCCAGTACTTC	CASSGTSGGASVETQYF
-	-	TRBJ2-7	TRBV18	TGTGCCAGCTCACCACCGACCCGGGTAGCCGAGCAGTACTTC	CASSPPTRVAEQYF
-	-	TRBJ2-5	TRBV18	TGTGCCAGCTCACTATCCAGGCAAGAGACCCAGTACTTC	CASSLSRQETQYF
-	-	TRBJ1-1	TRBV9	TGTGCCAGCAGCGTAGAAGGGGCAGGGCGGAAATCTACTGAAGCTTTCTTT	CASSVEGAGRKSTEAFF
-	-	TRBJ1-2	TRBV25-1	TGTGCCAGCAGTATGACATCCTATGGCTACACCTTC	CASSMTSYGYTF
-	-	TRBJ1-2	TRBV7-8	TGTGCCAGCAGCTTAGGAGTGGAGGGCTACACCTTC	CASSLGVEGYTF
TRBD1	once	TRBJ1-5	TRBV18	TGTGCCAGCTCCCCGGACAGGGACTATAGCAATCAGCCCCAGCATTTT	CASSPDRDYSNQPQHF
-	-	TRBJ2-1	TRBV11-3	TGTGCCAGCAGCTTAGGGCTTGAGCAGTTCTTC	CASSLGLEQFF
TRBD1	-	TRBJ2-2	TRBV4-2	TGTGCCAGCAGCCAAGATGAGGACAGGGGGCTGGCCGGGGAGCTGTTTTTT	CASSQDEDRGLAGELFF
-	few	TRBJ1-6	TRBV25-1	TGTGCCAGCAGACAGATAAATTCACCCCTCCACTTT	CASRQINSPLHF
-	-	TRBJ2-1	TRBV30	TGTGCCTGGAGTGTACTGGAGGGGGCGCGCTACAATGAGCAGTTCTTC	CAWSVLEGARYNEQFF
-	-	TRBJ2-7	TRBV5-4	TGTGCCAGCAGCTGGGGTAATGGAGGGAACGCCTACGAGCAGTACTTC	CASSWGNGGNAYEQYF
-	-	TRBJ1-2	TRBV10-2	TGCGCCAGCAGTGAGCCTTCCGAACGGTATGGCTACACCTTC	CASSEPSERYGYTF
TRBD2	-	TRBJ2-5	TRBV9	TGTGCCAGCAGCCCCGGACTAGCGGGGGGACAAGAGACCCAGTACTTC	CASSPGLAGGQETQYF
TRBD1	-	TRBJ1-2	TRBV5-8	TGTGCCAGCAGCCTTTCCGGGACAGGGGCGGTCTATGGCTACACCTTC	CASSLSGTGAVYGYTF